This T cell receptor beta chain was captured in a study of CD8+CD57+ T cells in acquired aplastic anemia. Study-level information: Sorting CD4+ and CD8+ cells gave DNA averaging 3.2 ug. On average, healthy donors gave some 11 million reads for CD4+ cells.

Germline CDR1 and CDR2: LNHDA and SQIVND (reference sequence). Trimming left V 9 bases short and J 10 bases short, with 16 bases between. This CDR3 comprises 12 residues. In the case of this clonotype: Antigen specificity is unknown.

Study results and limitations: Significant differences in CD8+ Simpson's diversity were not observed between patients and controls.

Researchers used genomic DNA as the template to profile TCR beta VDJ and CDR3. TCRdb fed the reads into MiXCR, producing one record per CDR3 protein. Seen here are a few hundred thousand distinct CDR3 sequences, over 60% observed once, and the top ten hold 25% to 35%. Sequences were obtained from sorted CD4+, CD8+, or CD8+CD57+ T cells (not recorded which) from PBMCs. This receptor was obtained from a human donor in good health. The V call is TRBV19, the J call TRBJ2-1; D remains ambiguous. CDR3 region: CASSRRAGEQFF. The CDR3 region has the DNA TGTGCCAGCAGCCGAAGGGCCGGAGAGCAGTTCTTC.